This T cell receptor (beta chain) was sequenced in a study of blood T cell repertoires in COVID-19. Background on the study: Acute and convalescent COVID-19 specimens originated in the United States, Italy and Spain. T cells, B-cell-depleted T cells, or PBMCs provided the cDNA or gDNA that served as material.

The CDR3 covers 15 residues. Germline lookup yields CDR1 SGHDT and CDR2 YYEEEE. J lost 3 bases, V lost 3 bases, and 6 bases had no gene match. Methods used by the authors: From reference gene primer amplification, estimates of nucleated cell counts were derived. The method was immunoSEQ multiplex PCR; TCRdb's version includes in-frame clones alone and lacks a portion of them. That table supplies the V and J calls and clone size; D and trimming were determined from the DNA. The sample has 60,000 to 75,000 clones; 88% are singletons. The chain is built from TRBV5-6 and TRBJ2-1, with 7 bases aligning to TRBD2. The sequencing input was peripheral blood. The source is a human donor in a cohort sampled during active COVID-19. The CDR3, as DNA: TGTGCCAGCAGCTCCCCAGCGGGAAACTACAATGAGCAGTTCTTC. Its protein product is CASSSPAGNYNEQFF.